One and the same sample provided the 8 T cell receptor beta chains below, sequenced in a study of spatial heterogeneity in lung cancer. TCRdb re-analysed the 5' RACE reads in MiXCR, keeping a single row per CDR3 protein. The table includes fewer than 60,000 distinct CDR3 sequences, around 7% detected once. Time point denoted: blood at routine non-recurrence follow-up after resection. Whole RNA was taken from tumor, nontumor lung or frozen PBMC; it was then sequenced unsorted. The specimen was PBMCs, collected at follow-up. These receptors came from a female donor with early-stage non-small cell lung cancer.

At least ten counts were recorded for this clonotype. This rearrangement joins TRBV6-5 to TRBJ2-2; 11 bases are a match to TRBD2. From germline, CDR1 is MNHEY and CDR2 SVGAGI. There are 18 residues in the CDR3. With V trimmed by 6 bases and J by 0 bases, 9 bases remained unmatched. The chain's CDR3 is CASSLWLAGGSNTGELFF. The CDR3 nucleotides are TGTGCCAGCAGCCTCTGGCTAGCGGGGGGATCGAACACCGGGGAGCTGTTTTTT.

The chain carries TRBV5-1 and TRBJ2-1; TRBD2 agrees at 9 bases. This CDR3 is 15 amino acids long. V was clipped by 2 bases and J by 6 bases; unmatched bases: 6. Germline V lookup: CDR1 SGHRS, CDR2 YFSETQ. CDR3 DNA sequence: TGCGCCAGCAGCTTCAGCCTAGCGGGGACCAATGAGCAGTTCTTC. Its translation is CASSFSLAGTNEQFF.

The chain combines TRBV2 with TRBJ2-5; the D gene could be TRBD1 or TRBD2 (5 bases each). Per the germline V gene, CDR1 is SNHLY and CDR2 is FYNNEI. V lost 8 bases and J 7 bases, leaving 14 bases between the germline ends. The CDR3 length is 12 residues. CDR3 loop: CASSSGAVTQYF. The CDR3 DNA sequence: TGTGCCAGCTCTTCCGGGGCGGTGACCCAGTACTTC.

At least ten counts were recorded for this clonotype. The J gene is TRBJ1-1, the V gene TRBV29-1, with D tentatively TRBD1 (5 bases). CDR3 length: 13 amino acids. The V and J ends lost 3 bases and 3 bases respectively, with 11 bases between them. From germline, CDR1 is SQVTM and CDR2 ANQGSEA. The CDR3 sequence is CSVDWGRDTEAFF. Here the CDR3 DNA reads TGCAGCGTTGATTGGGGCCGGGACACTGAAGCTTTCTTT. Full variable domain (outside the CDR3, taken from reference TRBV29-1 and TRBJ1-1): SAVISQKPSRDICQRGTSLTIQCQVDSQVTMMFWYRQQPGQSLTLIATANQGSEATYESGFVIDKFPISRPNLTFSTLTVSNMSPEDSSIYLCSVDWGRDTEAFFGQGTRLTVV.

Many counts were recorded for this clonotype. This chain joins TRBV10-3 and TRBJ1-1; no firm D call. This CDR3 is built from 13 residues. The germline V and J ends were trimmed by 7 bases and 4 bases, with 13 bases remaining between them. Germline values: CDR1 ENHRY, CDR2 SYGVKD. The CDR3 sequence: CAITEEGFTEAFF. The CDR3 DNA sequence: TGTGCCATCACCGAAGAGGGTTTCACTGAAGCTTTCTTT.

This clonotype was seen at least ten times. The chain couples TRBV3-1 to TRBJ1-5, with D possibly TRBD1 on 5 matching bases. Germline CDR1 LGHDT, CDR2 YNNKEL (reference sequence). V lost 0 bases and J 2 bases, leaving 11 bases between the germline ends. The length of the CDR3 is 16 residues. CDR3 sequence (DNA): TGTGCCAGCAGCCAAGATATGCAGGGTCGCAATCAGCCCCAGCATTTT. Its protein is CASSQDMQGRNQPQHF.

This clonotype was picked up a small number of times. The chain carries TRBV27 and TRBJ2-1, with D maybe TRBD2 (7 bases). CDR3 size: 16 residues. Germline CDR1 reads MNHEY; CDR2 reads SMNVEV (reference sequence). V was clipped by 6 bases and J by 2 bases, with 17 bases between them. The CDR3 sequence: CASRDGGGPPYNEQFF. The CDR3 DNA sequence: TGTGCCAGCAGAGATGGGGGGGGCCCCCCCTACAATGAGCAGTTCTTC.

This clonotype was detected many times. This chain links TRBV5-1 with TRBJ1-4; tentative D call: TRBD1 (6 bases). Germline V gene sequence: CDR1 SGHRS, CDR2 YFSETQ. This CDR3 is built from 13 residues. Trimming stripped 5 bases from V and 5 bases from J, with 10 bases between. The CDR3 nucleotides read TGCGCCAGCAGGGTAGGGGGAAATGAAAAACTGTTTTTT. It translates to CASRVGGNEKLFF. Drawing the rest from reference TRBV5-1 and TRBJ1-4, the complete variable domain is KAGVTQTPRYLIKTRGQQVTLSCSPISGHRSVSWYQQTPGQGLQFLFEYFSETQRNKGNFPGRFSGRQFSNSRSEMNVSTLELGDSALYLCASRVGGNEKLFFGSGTQLSVL.